One and the same sample provided the 29 T cell receptor beta chains below, sequenced in a study of liver allograft versus peripheral blood T cells. Study-wide background: Blood and transplanted-liver T cell receptor repertoires from recipients were compared.

Using its own MiXCR run on the reads, TCRdb lists one record per CDR3 protein. The repertoire holds 7,500 to 9,000 distinct CDR3 sequences, with 15% to 20% as singletons. The source is a human patient who had a liver transplant. Some T cells may trace back to the graft donor.

In its sample, this clonotype is medium-sized. The DNA of the CDR3 is TGCAGTGCTAGTTTAGCGGGAGGGCCAGATACGCAGTATTTT. Amino acids: CSASLAGGPDTQYF. V usage is TRBV20-1 and J usage is TRBJ2-3; 11 positions agree with TRBD2. CDR3 length: 14 residues. V was pared by 3 bases and J by 4 bases, with 3 bases of the junction left unmatched. CDR1 is DFQATT and CDR2 is SNEGSKA in the germline V gene (reference sequence).

This clonotype is deemed medium-sized. The genes are TRBV7-2 and TRBJ1-2; D is possibly TRBD1 (6 bases). With 2 bases removed from V and 3 bases from J, the gap between germline ends came to 10 bases. CDR1 and CDR2 (germline): SGHTA, FQGNSA. The length of the CDR3 is 14 residues. The CDR3: CASSLPGADYGYTF. CDR3 nucleotides: TGTGCCAGCAGCTTACCGGGGGCTGACTATGGCTACACCTTC.

By sample fraction, this clonotype is medium-sized. The CDR3 here is CAISGGGRWADTQYF. CDR3 DNA sequence: TGTGCCATCAGTGGAGGCGGGAGGTGGGCAGATACGCAGTATTTT. The genes are TRBV10-3 and TRBJ2-3; TRBD2 matches 8 bases. The CDR3 contains 15 residues. Germline V gene sequence: CDR1 ENHRY, CDR2 SYGVKD. The J segment lost 4 bases and the V segment lost 4 bases, leaving 7 bases of the junction unmatched.

To note about this clonotype: This may stem from a read error, because a much larger clone lies one nucleotide away. The CDR3 carries no conserved terminal phenylalanine or tryptophan, so it likely arises from a read error. The chain carries TRBV6-5 and TRBJ2-7; 7 positions agree with TRBD1. CDR3 length equals 14 residues. J gave up 2 bases and V 6 bases, and 7 bases lay outside the gene matches. Germline V lookup: CDR1 MNHEY, CDR2 SVGAGI. This CDR3 reads CASRNRGQAYEQYL. CDR3 in DNA: TGTGCCAGCAGAAACCGAGGACAGGCCTACGAGCAGTACTTA.

The V gene is TRBV20-1, the J gene TRBJ2-1; TRBD1 matches 8 bases. CDR1 DFQATT and CDR2 SNEGSKA come from the germline V gene (reference sequence). The CDR3 has 16 amino acids. Trimming removed 5 bases from V and 0 bases from J; junction bases left unmatched: 9. This CDR3 is CSALQGAPFSYNEQFF. CDR3 DNA: TGCAGTGCTCTCCAGGGGGCCCCATTCTCCTACAATGAGCAGTTCTTC.

The chain carries TRBV11-2 and TRBJ2-3; the D is unclear. V was cut by 2 bases and J by 4 bases, with 7 bases left in between. CDR3 length: 13 residues. Germline loops: CDR1 SGHAT, CDR2 FQNNGV. CDR3 nucleotides: TGTGCCAGCAGCTTAATCCGATCAGATACGCAGTATTTT. Its translation is CASSLIRSDTQYF.

The chain employs TRBV11-2 and TRBJ1-1; perhaps TRBD1 as D (5 bases). Trimming cost V 3 bases and J 8 bases, with 10 bases left between them. The CDR3 consists of 12 residues. Germline V gives CDR1 SGHAT, CDR2 FQNNGV. CDR3 bases: TGTGCCAGCAGCTTGGGACGCCTAGAAGCTTTCTTT. This encodes CASSLGRLEAFF. Variable domain in full (rest from reference TRBV11-2 and TRBJ1-1): EAGVAQSPRYKIIEKRQSVAFWCNPISGHATLYWYQQILGQGPKLLIQFQNNGVVDDSQLPKDRFSAERLKGVDSTLKIQPAKLEDSAVYLCASSLGRLEAFFGQGTRLTVV.

By sample fraction, this clonotype is medium-sized. V gene TRBV6-5 combines with J gene TRBJ1-5; TRBD1 is a possible D gene (6 bases). CDR1 and CDR2 from the germline V gene are MNHEY and SVGAGI. The CDR3 spans 15 residues. The ends were cut back, 0 bases at V and 4 bases at J, with 10 bases in the middle. This CDR3 is CASSYSRQGNQPQHF. CDR3 bases: TGTGCCAGCAGTTACTCGAGGCAGGGGAATCAGCCCCAGCATTTT.

This clonotype was picked up many times. The chain is built from TRBV6-5 and TRBJ2-3, with TRBD2 matching over 8 bases. Trimming cost V 6 bases and J 2 bases; bases outside gene matches: 10. The germline gives CDR1 MNHEY, CDR2 SVGAGI. The CDR3 length is 16 residues. CDR3 in amino acids: CASSSILADDTDTQYF. In nucleotides, the CDR3 is TGTGCCAGCAGCTCAATACTAGCGGATGACACAGATACGCAGTATTTT.

This clonotype is labeled medium-sized (0.01 to 0.1%). V gene TRBV27 combines with J gene TRBJ1-2, with a weak D call TRBD1 (5 bases). The CDR3 has 14 residues. Germline V CDR1 and CDR2: MNHEY, SMNVEV (reference sequence). Between the trimmed V and J ends, which lost 8 bases and 4 bases, there was a span of 17 bases. As DNA, the CDR3 is TGTGCCAGCCGTAGGGGAGGTACGGTCTATGGCTACACCTTC. Translated: CASRRGGTVYGYTF.

The chain recombines TRBV11-2 with TRBJ1-2; 9 nucleotides match TRBD1. The length of the CDR3 is 14 residues. Germline CDR1 and CDR2: SGHAT and FQNNGV. J was trimmed by 8 bases and V by 7 bases; bases with no gene match: 11. CDR3 sequence (DNA): TGTGCCAGCACCTCGGTCCGGACAGGGGAAGGCTACACCTTC. Residues: CASTSVRTGEGYTF.

As regards this clonotype: Given a much more abundant clone one base away, this may be a read error. The chain couples TRBV20-1 to TRBJ2-5; no firm D call. The CDR3 totals 12 residues. Germline assignment: CDR1 DFQATT and CDR2 SNEGSKA (reference sequence). The ends were cut back, 5 bases at V and 2 bases at J, with 9 bases in the middle. The CDR3 reads CSAGVTQETQYF. CDR3 in DNA: TGCAGTGCTGGAGTCACACAAGAGACCCAGTACTTC.

This clonotype is medium-sized (0.01 to 0.1%) by share. The chain combines TRBV27 with TRBJ2-3; 12 nucleotides align to TRBD1. The CDR3 length is 15 residues. Germline trimming cut 3 bases from V and 7 bases from J; bases unmatched to any gene: 5. Germline assignment: CDR1 MNHEY and CDR2 SMNVEV (reference sequence). For the CDR3, the DNA is TGTGCCAGCAGTTTTCCCGGGACAGGGGGCTATACGCAGTATTTT. It encodes CASSFPGTGGYTQYF.

This rearrangement joins TRBV6-6 to TRBJ2-3; the match to TRBD1 covers 8 bases. The CDR3 length is 15 residues. Germline CDR1 and CDR2: MNHNY and SVGAGI (reference sequence). Trimming cost V 5 bases and J 2 bases; bases outside gene matches: 6. CDR3 sequence: CASSGPGQDTDTQYF. For the CDR3, the DNA is TGTGCCAGCAGTGGGCCGGGACAGGACACAGATACGCAGTATTTT.

In this sample, this clonotype is medium-sized. The rearrangement links TRBV7-9 to TRBJ1-3; tentatively, D is TRBD1 (6 bases). V lost 6 bases and J lost 2, with 17 bases in between. CDR3 length equals 16 residues. Germline V gene lookup returns CDR1 SEHNR and CDR2 FQNEAQ (reference sequence). The DNA for the CDR3 is TGTGCCAGCAGTCTTAACAGGGAAGAAGCTGGAAACACCATATATTTT. Translating it yields CASSLNREEAGNTIYF.

J is TRBJ2-4 and V is TRBV12-3 or TRBV12-4; D may be TRBD2 (5 bases). The CDR3 has 14 residues. The V end was cut by 6 bases, the J end by 3 bases, with 12 bases between. CDR3 nucleotides: TGTGCCAGCAGCGGGCGGGCAAACAAAAACATTCAGTACTTC. This encodes CASSGRANKNIQYF.

This clonotype is categorized as medium-sized. The chain combines TRBV28 with TRBJ1-4; D remains unclear. Per germline, CDR1 MDHEN and CDR2 SYDVKM. The V and J ends lost 5 bases and 6 bases respectively, with 10 bases between them. There are 13 residues in the CDR3. DNA of the CDR3: TGTGCCAGCAGTGCTTACATGGATGAAAAACTGTTTTTT. This codes for CASSAYMDEKLFF.

Judged by abundance, this clonotype is medium-sized. This sequence joins TRBV9 and TRBJ2-2, with 11 bases lining up with TRBD2. The junction had 7 bases not matched to a gene; V was cut back by 4 bases and J by 5 bases. The CDR3 covers 16 residues. CDR1 is SGDLS, CDR2 YYNGEE, per germline. In nucleotides, the CDR3 is TGTGCCAGCAGCTCCTTAGCGGGAGGGCCGACCGGGGAGCTGTTTTTT. Residues: CASSSLAGGPTGELFF.

Sample share makes this clonotype medium-sized (0.01 to 0.1%). V is TRBV24-1 and J is TRBJ1-3; D might be TRBD1 (5 bases). Trimming took 4 bases from V and 3 from J, leaving 12 bases between them. The CDR3 contains 15 residues. Germline values: CDR1 KGHDR, CDR2 SFDVKD. The CDR3 coding sequence is TGTGCCACCAGTGACGGAGGGGCGGATGGAAACACCATATATTTT. Translating gives CATSDGGADGNTIYF.

The rearrangement uses TRBV7-3 and TRBJ2-2; perhaps TRBD1 as D (6 bases). There are 14 residues in the CDR3. V was cut by 6 bases and J by 1 base, with 9 bases left in between. CDR1 SGHTA and CDR2 FQGTGA come from the germline V gene. CDR3 loop: CASSKQGNTGELFF. CDR3 bases: TGTGCCAGCAGTAAACAGGGGAACACCGGGGAGCTGTTTTTT.

Sample share makes this clonotype medium-sized. This rearrangement joins TRBV18 to TRBJ2-1; no firm D call. V was pared by 3 bases and J by 2 bases, with 14 bases between. This CDR3 has 16 residues. Germline V lookup: CDR1 KGHSH, CDR2 LQKENI. CDR3 nucleotides: TGTGCCAGCTCACCGTACCTAGAAGAGACCTACAATGAGCAGTTCTTC. It codes for CASSPYLEETYNEQFF. Full variable domain (rest looked up from reference TRBV18 and TRBJ2-1): NAGVMQNPRHLVRRRGQEARLRCSPMKGHSHVYWYRQLPEEGLKFMVYLQKENIIDESGMPKERFSAEFPKEGPSILRIQQVVRGDSAAYFCASSPYLEETYNEQFFGPGTRLTVL.

Details on this clonotype: A single base separates this from a much larger clone, so it may be a read error. The chain combines TRBV6-1 with TRBJ1-4; 7 nucleotides match TRBD1. This CDR3 is 14 amino acids long. Per germline, CDR1 MNHNS and CDR2 SASEGT. In DNA form, the CDR3 reads TGTGCCAGCAGACCAAACAGGGGTCGGGAAAAAGTGTTTTTT. This gives the protein CASRPNRGREKVFF.

This clonotype was counted at least ten times. V and J are TRBV7-2 and TRBJ2-1; TRBD2 is a possible D gene (6 bases). CDR3 length equals 16 residues. Trimming took off 2 bases at V and 6 bases at J, with 17 bases between the two ends. The germline V gene has CDR1 SGHTA and CDR2 FQGNSA. CDR3 protein: CASSLNPAGLTNEQFF. The CDR3 bases are TGTGCCAGCAGCTTAAATCCGGCGGGGTTGACCAATGAGCAGTTCTTC.

This clonotype showed up just a few times. The chain uses TRBV12-3 or TRBV12-4 and TRBJ1-1; TRBD1 agrees at 7 bases. The CDR3 extends over 16 amino acids. V was clipped by 4 bases and J by 4 bases; unmatched bases: 12. CDR3 loop: CASSSIVTGAGTEAFF. CDR3 nucleotide sequence: TGTGCCAGCAGTTCCATTGTCACAGGGGCTGGCACTGAAGCTTTCTTT.

By share of the sample, this clonotype is medium-sized. The genes are TRBV6-2 or TRBV6-3 and TRBJ2-2; 9 bases align to TRBD1. CDR1 is MNHEY, CDR2 SVGEGT, per germline. The CDR3 loop spans 16 amino acids. Trimming at V came to 8 bases and at J to 3 bases, leaving 10 bases not matched to a gene. CDR3 bases: TGTGCCAGCCAGGGAGGACAGGGGTTTGACACCGGGGAGCTGTTTTTT. It is translated as CASQGGQGFDTGELFF.

Relative to its sample, this clonotype is medium-sized (0.01 to 0.1%). J is TRBJ2-1 and V is TRBV29-1; TRBD2 might be the D (6 bases). Trimming removed 4 bases from V and 3 bases from J, with 10 bases in between. The germline gives CDR1 SQVTM, CDR2 ANQGSEA. The CDR3 contains 13 residues. CDR3 sequence (DNA): TGCAGCGTTGTCGGGAGTTTCTACAATGAGCAGTTCTTC. Translated, it gives CSVVGSFYNEQFF.

By sample share, this clonotype is medium-sized. V gene TRBV6-6 combines with J gene TRBJ2-2, with 8 positions matching TRBD2. The CDR3 is made up of 12 amino acids. Germline V lookup: CDR1 MNHNY, CDR2 SVGAGI (reference sequence). Trimming cost V 7 bases and J 8 bases; bases outside gene matches: 3. CDR3 nucleotide sequence: TGTGCCAGCAAACGGGAGGGTGGGGAGCTGTTTTTT. It encodes CASKREGGELFF.

By proportion, this clonotype is medium-sized. The chain couples TRBV6-5 to TRBJ1-6; 9 positions agree with TRBD1. Germline trimming cut 8 bases from V and 9 bases from J; bases unmatched to any gene: 8. CDR1 and CDR2 (germline): MNHEY, SVGAGI. The CDR3 is made up of 14 amino acids. CDR3 coding DNA: TGTGCCAGCGGCCGGGACAGGGTTACTTCACCCCTCCACTTT. It codes for CASGRDRVTSPLHF.

The CDR3 bases are TGCAGTGTCGGGGTCCGCCGGGAGGTGAGCACAGATACGCAGTATTTT. This sequence encodes CSVGVRREVSTDTQYF. The rearrangement uses TRBV20-1 and TRBJ2-3; TRBD2 aligns across 7 bases. This CDR3 spans 16 amino acids. V dropped 7 bases and J dropped 0; count of bases not matched to a gene: 13. Germline CDR1 and CDR2: DFQATT and SNEGSKA (reference sequence).